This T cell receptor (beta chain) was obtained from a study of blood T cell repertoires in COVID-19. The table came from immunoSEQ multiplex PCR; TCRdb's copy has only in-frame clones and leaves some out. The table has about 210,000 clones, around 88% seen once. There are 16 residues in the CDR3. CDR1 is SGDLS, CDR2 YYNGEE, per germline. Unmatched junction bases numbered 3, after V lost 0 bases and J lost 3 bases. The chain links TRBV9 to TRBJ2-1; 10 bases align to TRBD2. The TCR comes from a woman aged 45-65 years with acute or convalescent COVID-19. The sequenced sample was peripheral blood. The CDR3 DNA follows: TGTGCCAGCAGCGTAGATAGGACTAGCGGCTACAATGAGCAGTTCTTC. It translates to CASSVDRTSGYNEQFF.